This record concerns one T cell receptor beta chain sequence. This clonotype appeared many times. This receptor's antigen is unknown. Within one base of it there is no much larger clone, and no base qualities were kept. Receptor amplification or capture employed multiplex PCR. For sequencing, an Illumina HiSeq 2500 was employed. TCRbeta libraries were constructed through three rounds of nested PCR with primers (Table S4) according to protocols adapted from ARM-PCR. Before sequencing, PCR products of 200-500 bp were excised from the gel and purified with the QIAquick gel extraction kit. The authors' pipeline ran thus. Trimmomatic was used to clean the reads, FLASH was used to merge the reads into complete CDR3 sequences, and MiTCR was used to assign the reads to V(D)J germline segments. VDJtools was used to compute clonal diversity as the inverse Simpson's index. Productive reads were defined as in-frame sequences without a premature stop codon. The raw public data were reprocessed by TCRdb itself: fastp quality trimming at Q25, MiXCR clonotype calling, in-frame beta chains only. CDR3 protein sequences are deduplicated, and each keeps its most common genes and DNA. TCRdb assigned the V and J calls; the authors' analysis was not used. The sample yields some 80,000 distinct CDR3 sequences; approximately 80% were counted once. 40% to 65% of the sample goes to the ten largest clones.

RNA was extracted from bulk unsorted tissue and checked for quality with a NanoDrop ND-1000 and an Agilent 2100. Normal lung samples were distant non-tumor tissue taken more than 3 cm from the tumor edge. Donors were newly diagnosed lung cancer patients admitted for thoracic surgery in China between August and November 2014, without prior chemotherapy. Anyone who had undergone radiotherapy or chemotherapy before, or who had another cancer at the same time, was left out of the study. Pieces of surgical tissue measuring about 1-2.1 cm3 were kept in RNAlater solution and stored at -80 degrees C until use. The entry originates in a study of tumor and adjacent non-tumor tissue in lung cancer (dated by TCRdb to between 2018 and 2020). Regarding the research as a whole: The cohort included around twelve adenocarcinoma, a couple of squamous cell carcinoma and 1 small cell lung cancer patients. Among the roughly 15 patients, ages ranged from roughly 30 to 76 years, some ten were men and 5 were women, and disease was TNM stage I to III. A total of around 130,000,000 productive TCRbeta reads were generated by sequencing, corresponding to an average of roughly 4.1 million reads per sample. Using bulk TCRbeta repertoires from roughly 14 lung cancer patients, the study set lung tumor tissue side by side with matched distant non-tumor lung tissue. TCRbeta CDR3 sequencing was performed on roughly 32 paired specimens, with one tumor sample and one normal lung sample collected per patient.

At the junction V is shortened by 3 bases and J by 8 bases; bases outside the gene matches: 4. CDR1 is given as SGHAT and CDR2 as FQNNGV, both from the germline V gene. Spanning cysteine to phenylalanine, the CDR3 consists of 15 amino acids. The read is trimmed to its CDR3 DNA, 45 bases read in frame from base 1. What the research found in general, with its limitations: With only approximately 16 patients in the cohort, the authors noted that larger samples and more detailed clinical data are needed. The top 100 clones made up a significantly larger cumulative share of the repertoire in normal lung than in tumor tissue. TCR diversity (inverse Simpson) was significantly higher in tumor than in normal lung tissue (roughly 430 vs 170, P = 0.0075, Mann-Whitney U test). Peripheral blood was not sequenced, so blood TCRbeta repertoires in these lung cancer patients were not examined. Neither the sequencing platform nor unique molecular identifiers are named or mentioned anywhere in the methods. Significantly higher TCR diversity was found in younger patients, and higher tumor TCR diversity was associated with shorter overall and disease-free survival.

The receptor's source is a man in his 60s with non-small cell lung cancer. Sequences were obtained from distant non-tumor lung tissue. The chain is encoded by TRBV11-2 joined to TRBJ2-1, and TRBD2 matches 13 of the central bases. The CDR3 amino acid sequence is: CASSFGLAGAHEQFF. The nucleotide sequence reads as follows: TGTGCCAGCAGCTTTGGACTAGCGGGAGCGCATGAGCAGTTCTTC.